This entry lists 19 T cell receptor beta chains sequenced from one sample in a study of T cell responses to AZD1222 COVID-19 vaccine. Measured with immunoSEQ multiplex PCR; TCRdb has only the in-frame clones, and not every one. Among 90,000 to 150,000 clones, 80% to 90% were seen once, and the ten largest hold 7.7%. The material sequenced was peripheral blood, taken on day 0 of AZD1222 vaccination. Receptor source: an adult in good health.

In its sample, this clone was seen once. V and J are TRBV27 and TRBJ1-1; possible D gene TRBD1, 6 bases. The germline V and J ends were trimmed by 2 bases and 4 bases, with 11 bases remaining between them. This CDR3 comprises 14 residues. Germline loops: CDR1 MNHEY, CDR2 SMNVEV (reference sequence). For the CDR3, the DNA is TGTGCCAGCAGTTTAACAGGGTGGGGCACTGAAGCTTTCTTT. It yields the protein CASSLTGWGTEAFF.

The chain joins TRBV27 to TRBJ2-1; 7 nucleotides agree with TRBD1. The CDR3 loop spans 13 amino acids. Germline lookup yields CDR1 MNHEY and CDR2 SMNVEV (reference sequence). Trimming removed 5 bases from V and 10 bases from J; junction bases left unmatched: 8. The CDR3 region is CASSELGTDEQFF. CDR3 bases: TGTGCCAGCAGTGAGTTGGGGACAGACGAGCAGTTCTTC.

The gene calls are TRBV28 and TRBJ1-2, with D possibly being TRBD1 (5 bases). CDR3 length equals 12 residues. Germline V gene sequence: CDR1 MDHEN, CDR2 SYDVKM. V dropped 2 bases and J dropped 5 bases, with 6 bases sitting between them. This CDR3 reads CASSLQGYGYTF. CDR3 in DNA: TGTGCCAGCAGTTTACAGGGTTATGGCTACACCTTC.

The chain joins TRBV6-2 or TRBV6-3 to TRBJ2-1, with 11 bases fitting TRBD1. The V segment lost 4 bases and the J segment 10 bases; nucleotides outside the gene matches: 0. The CDR3 is 12 residues long. Germline CDR1 reads MNHEY; CDR2 reads SVGEGT. The CDR3: CASSWTGGEQFF. The DNA of the CDR3 is TGTGCCAGCAGTTGGACAGGGGGCGAGCAGTTCTTC.

J is TRBJ2-3 and V is TRBV5-1; perhaps TRBD1 as D (7 bases). This CDR3 is 16 amino acids long. Trimming cost V 1 base and J 0 bases, with 12 bases left between them. Germline-derived CDR1 and CDR2 are SGHRS and YFSETQ. The CDR3 DNA sequence: TGCGCCAGCAGCTTGCAGGGGGGCCTTAGCACAGATACGCAGTATTTT. Residues: CASSLQGGLSTDTQYF.

The genes are TRBV7-8 and TRBJ2-3; D is perhaps TRBD2 (7 bases). Trimming pared 0 bases from V and 4 bases from J, leaving 11 bases between. Germline CDR1 is SGHVS and CDR2 is FQNEAQ. This CDR3 contains 15 residues. As DNA, the CDR3 is TGTGCCAGCAGCTTAGCCGGGGGGCCGTCAGATACGCAGTATTTT. Translating it yields CASSLAGGPSDTQYF.

The chain links TRBV4-3 to TRBJ2-7, with TRBD2 matching over 13 bases. V gave up 4 bases and J gave up 2 bases; unmatched junction bases: 8. The CDR3 has 17 residues. The germline V gene has CDR1 LGHNA and CDR2 YSLEER. CDR3 sequence reads: CASSPEGTSGDPYEQYF. CDR3 in DNA: TGCGCCAGCAGCCCGGAAGGGACTAGCGGGGACCCCTACGAGCAGTACTTC.

The V call is TRBV30, the J call TRBJ2-2, with 7 positions matching TRBD2. The length of the CDR3 is 13 residues. The V and J ends lost 8 bases and 6 bases, in that order; junction bases with no gene match: 9. CDR1 GTSNPN and CDR2 SVGIG come from the germline V gene (reference sequence). Here the CDR3 reads CAAGETRAGELFF. As DNA, the CDR3 is TGTGCCGCGGGGGAAACCCGGGCCGGGGAGCTGTTTTTT.

This chain uses TRBV9 with TRBJ2-7, with D hard to call. The CDR3 is 13 amino acids. Trimming removed 0 bases at V and 5 bases at J, with 9 bases between. The germline V gene has CDR1 SGDLS and CDR2 YYNGEE. CDR3 bases: TGTGCCAGCAGCGTAGGTCAGCCAGACGAGCAGTACTTC. Its translation is CASSVGQPDEQYF.

The gene calls are TRBV7-8 and TRBJ1-1; 7 bases fit TRBD1. The CDR3 totals 18 residues. Trimming cost V 0 bases and J 5 bases; bases outside gene matches: 15. Germline V gene lookup returns CDR1 SGHVS and CDR2 FQNEAQ. This CDR3 reads CASSLASSEGAFRTEAFF. The DNA of the CDR3 is TGTGCCAGCAGCTTAGCTTCCAGTGAGGGGGCGTTTAGGACTGAAGCTTTCTTT.

This clone appeared a single time. The same CDR3 also results from other DNA sequences found in this sample. This chain connects TRBV7-9 to TRBJ2-7; unclear D gene. This CDR3 has 12 amino acids. CDR1 and CDR2 (germline): SEHNR, FQNEAQ (reference sequence). V lost 5 bases and J lost 2, with 7 bases in between. DNA for the CDR3: TGTGCCAGCAGCCCGACCCCCTACGAGCAGTACTTC. This gives the protein CASSPTPYEQYF.

V is TRBV5-1 and J is TRBJ2-7; D remains unclear. The CDR3 contains 13 residues. Between the trimmed V and J ends, which lost 0 bases and 2 bases, there was a span of 6 bases. CDR1 is SGHRS, CDR2 YFSETQ, per germline. CDR3 nucleotide sequence: TGCGCCAGCAGCTTGGGACCTGCCTACGAGCAGTACTTC. It codes for CASSLGPAYEQYF.

The chain employs TRBV2 and TRBJ2-3; D uncertain. Trimming stripped 1 base from V and 0 bases from J, with 5 bases between. This CDR3 comprises 14 residues. The germline V gene encodes CDR1 SNHLY and CDR2 FYNNEI. CDR3 in amino acids: CASSEGRSTDTQYF. The CDR3 DNA is TGTGCCAGCAGTGAAGGCAGGAGCACAGATACGCAGTATTTT.

The V gene is TRBV20-1, the J gene TRBJ1-2; TRBD1 matches 10 bases. Trimming cost V 3 bases and J 2 bases; bases outside gene matches: 3. Germline loops: CDR1 DFQATT, CDR2 SNEGSKA (reference sequence). This CDR3 has 14 residues. The CDR3 DNA sequence: TGCAGTGCTAGTGCGGGACAGGGGAACTATGGCTACACCTTC. This gives the protein CSASAGQGNYGYTF.

The chain uses TRBV4-1 and TRBJ2-5; D is undetermined. The CDR3 has 14 amino acids. The germline gives CDR1 MGHRA, CDR2 YSYEKL. Deletions cut 4 bases from V and 4 bases from J, with 13 bases between. DNA for the CDR3: TGCGCCAGCAGCCCGCAAGGTATAGGAGAGACCCAGTACTTC. Residues: CASSPQGIGETQYF.

V is TRBV9 and J is TRBJ2-2, with D perhaps being TRBD1 or TRBD2 (6 bases each). The CDR3 is made up of 15 amino acids. V gave up 6 bases and J gave up 1 base, with 13 bases separating them. From germline, CDR1 is SGDLS and CDR2 YYNGEE. CDR3 bases: TGTGCCAGCACATTAGGGGGAGGGAACACCGGGGAGCTGTTTTTT. Amino acid sequence: CASTLGGGNTGELFF. Drawing the rest from reference TRBV9 and TRBJ2-2, the complete variable domain is DSGVTQTPKHLITATGQRVTLRCSPRSGDLSVYWYQQSLDQGLQFLIQYYNGEERAKGNILERFSAQQFPDLHSELNLSSLELGDSALYFCASTLGGGNTGELFFGEGSRLTVL.

Notes on this clone: Germline is not matched at one junction end, which may reflect a read error. This sequence joins TRBV4-1 and TRBJ1-2; tentatively, D is TRBD1 (5 bases). Germline V gives CDR1 MGHRA, CDR2 YSYEKL. The CDR3 runs 15 residues. CDR3 protein: CASSHPGAPKYGYTF. CDR3 bases: TGCGCCAGCAGCCATCCTGGGGCCCCTAAATATGGCTACACCTTC.

The chain couples TRBV28 to TRBJ2-7, with TRBD1 identical over 7 bases. Trimming took 7 bases from V and 3 from J; bases not matched to a gene: 6. CDR3 length equals 13 residues. Germline lookup yields CDR1 MDHEN and CDR2 SYDVKM. DNA for the CDR3: TGTGCCAGCAAGACAGGGACCCTCTACGAGCAGTACTTC. As protein: CASKTGTLYEQYF. The full variable domain, with the rest looked up from reference TRBV28 and TRBJ2-7, is DVKVTQSSRYLVKRTGEKVFLECVQDMDHENMFWYRQDPGLGLRLIYFSYDVKMKEKGDIPEGYSVSREKKERFSLILESASTNQTSMYLCASKTGTLYEQYFGPGTRLTVT.

The chain uses TRBV15 and TRBJ1-4; possibly TRBD1 for D (5 bases). V was trimmed by 1 base and J by 0 bases, leaving 6 bases between them. CDR3 length equals 15 residues. Per germline, CDR1 LNHNV and CDR2 YYDKDF (reference sequence). Written as DNA, the CDR3 is TGTGCCACCAGCAGAGGGGGGTCAACTAATGAAAAACTGTTTTTT. Protein: CATSRGGSTNEKLFF.